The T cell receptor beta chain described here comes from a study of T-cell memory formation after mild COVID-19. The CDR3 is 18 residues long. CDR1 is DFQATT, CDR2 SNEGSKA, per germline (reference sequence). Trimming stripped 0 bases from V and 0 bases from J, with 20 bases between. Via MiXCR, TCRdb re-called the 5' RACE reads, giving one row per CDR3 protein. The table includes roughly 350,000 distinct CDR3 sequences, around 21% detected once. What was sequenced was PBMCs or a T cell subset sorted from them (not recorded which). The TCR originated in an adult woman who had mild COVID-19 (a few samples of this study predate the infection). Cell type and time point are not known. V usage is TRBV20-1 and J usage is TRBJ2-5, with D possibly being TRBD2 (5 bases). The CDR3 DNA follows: TGCAGTGCTAGAGATGAGTTATGGACTCCGACCTACCAAGAGACCCAGTACTTC. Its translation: CSARDELWTPTYQETQYF.